Described below is a single T cell receptor beta chain sequence and its context. Its specificity is not known. The protocol was immunoSEQ multiplex PCR, while the TCRdb copy is restricted to in-frame clones and leaves out a portion. This sample carries about 90,000 clones, nearly 85% of them seen once, and the ten largest clones take 15% to 20%. Time point: cycle 4 day 1 (C4D1), after around six weeks of nivolumab. Every patient experienced relapse after autologous stem cell transplantation, and brentuximab vedotin exposure varied. Complete response, partial response or progressive disease constituted the best response categories observed. The ends lost 5 bases at V and 4 bases at J; junction bases unmatched: 17. The length of the CDR3 is 18 residues. The germline V gene encodes CDR1 SGHTA and CDR2 FQGNSA. The record originates from a study of PD-1 blockade in classical Hodgkin lymphoma. Study outcomes and limitations: While CD8+ TCR diversity did not rise significantly by C4D1, CD4+ TCR diversity did. In newly diagnosed patients, baseline TCR diversity was reportedly below that of healthy donors. Baseline diversity resembling that of newly diagnosed patients was seen in complete responders.

The chain has TRBV7-2 and TRBJ1-3, with 7 nucleotides matching TRBD1. The material was peripheral blood mononuclear cells (PBMCs), obtained before the fourth cycle of nivolumab. The clonotype comes from a human donor with classical Hodgkin lymphoma. CDR3 protein: CASSKGIGTVQSGNTIYF. The DNA of the CDR3 is TGTGCCAGCAGCAAAGGGATAGGGACAGTGCAATCCGGAAACACCATATATTTT.